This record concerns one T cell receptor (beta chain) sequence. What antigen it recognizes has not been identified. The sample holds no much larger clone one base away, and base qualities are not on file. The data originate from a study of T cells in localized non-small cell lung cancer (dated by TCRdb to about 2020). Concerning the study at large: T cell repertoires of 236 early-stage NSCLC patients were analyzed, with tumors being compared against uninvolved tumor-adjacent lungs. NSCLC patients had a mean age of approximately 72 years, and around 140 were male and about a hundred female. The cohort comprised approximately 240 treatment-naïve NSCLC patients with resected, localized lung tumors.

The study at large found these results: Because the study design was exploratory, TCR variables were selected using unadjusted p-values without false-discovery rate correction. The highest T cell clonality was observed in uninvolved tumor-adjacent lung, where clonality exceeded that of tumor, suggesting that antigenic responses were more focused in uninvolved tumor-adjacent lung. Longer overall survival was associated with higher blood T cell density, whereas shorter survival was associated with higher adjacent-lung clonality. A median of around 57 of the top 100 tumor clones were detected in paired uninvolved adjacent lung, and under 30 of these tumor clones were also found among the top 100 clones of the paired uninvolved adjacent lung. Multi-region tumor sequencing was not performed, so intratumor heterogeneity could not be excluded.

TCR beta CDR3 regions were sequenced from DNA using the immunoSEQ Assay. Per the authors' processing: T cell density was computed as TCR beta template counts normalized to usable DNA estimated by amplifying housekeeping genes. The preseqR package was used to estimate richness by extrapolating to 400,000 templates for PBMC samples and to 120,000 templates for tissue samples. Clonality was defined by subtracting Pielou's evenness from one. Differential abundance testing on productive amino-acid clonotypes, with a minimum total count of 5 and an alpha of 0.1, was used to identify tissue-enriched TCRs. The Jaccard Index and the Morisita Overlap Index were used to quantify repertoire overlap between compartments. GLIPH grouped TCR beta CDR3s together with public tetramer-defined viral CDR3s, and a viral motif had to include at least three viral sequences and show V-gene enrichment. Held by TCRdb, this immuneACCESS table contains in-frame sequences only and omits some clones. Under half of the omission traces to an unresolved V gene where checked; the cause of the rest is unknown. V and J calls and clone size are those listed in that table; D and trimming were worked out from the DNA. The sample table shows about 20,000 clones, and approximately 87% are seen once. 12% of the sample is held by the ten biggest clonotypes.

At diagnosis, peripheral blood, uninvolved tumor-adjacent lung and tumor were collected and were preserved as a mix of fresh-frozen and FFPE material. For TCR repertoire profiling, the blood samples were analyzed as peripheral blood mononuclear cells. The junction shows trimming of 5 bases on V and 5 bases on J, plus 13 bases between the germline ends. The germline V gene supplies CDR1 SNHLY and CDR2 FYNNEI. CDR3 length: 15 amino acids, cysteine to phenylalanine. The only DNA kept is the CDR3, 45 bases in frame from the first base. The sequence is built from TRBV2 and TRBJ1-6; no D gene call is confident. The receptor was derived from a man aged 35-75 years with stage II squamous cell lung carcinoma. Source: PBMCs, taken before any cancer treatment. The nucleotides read TGTGCCAGCAGTCTTGGGAGGCTTGATAATTCACCCCTCCACTTT. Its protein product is CASSLGRLDNSPLHF.